A selection of T cell receptor beta chains follows, all from one sample in a study of naive and memory T cell subsets. TCRdb ran MiXCR on the UMI-ligation and nested PCR reads and lists one entry per CDR3 protein. The table shows about 150,000 distinct CDR3 sequences, with about 23% occurring only once. The material sequenced was naive CD4+ T cells from blood. The receptor set was obtained from a human donor in good health. Each CDR3 is given with its conserved first and last residue. The order of the fields is V gene, J gene, D gene, CDR3 protein. A D gene is named only where the DNA matches it firmly.

V: TRBV27; J: TRBJ2-7; D: NA; CDR3: CASSLSTPPGSSYEQYF
V: TRBV20-1; J: TRBJ2-5; D: TRBD2; CDR3: CSATGGLAGASGTQYF
V: TRBV20-1; J: TRBJ1-6; D: NA; CDR3: CSARGRDGNNSPLHF
V: TRBV6-5; J: TRBJ1-3; D: NA; CDR3: CASSYGHASGNTIYF
V: TRBV6-5; J: TRBJ2-2; D: TRBD2; CDR3: CASSPRAGVGTGELFF
V: TRBV28; J: TRBJ2-5; D: NA; CDR3: CASSSRGAGTQYF
V: TRBV19; J: TRBJ2-6; D: NA; CDR3: CASRSPSGANVLTF
V: TRBV27; J: TRBJ1-3; D: NA; CDR3: CASSALGAANTIYF
V: TRBV18; J: TRBJ2-5; D: TRBD2; CDR3: CASSPPVAGRETQYF
V: TRBV6-2/TRBV6-3; J: TRBJ1-5; D: NA; CDR3: CASSRHPDQPQHF
V: TRBV28; J: TRBJ1-2; D: TRBD1; CDR3: CASRYGTGGRVYGYTF
V: TRBV7-2; J: TRBJ2-3; D: NA; CDR3: CASRAGGVRADTQYF
V: TRBV20-1; J: TRBJ1-5; D: NA; CDR3: CSAYGGVGNQPQHF
V: TRBV6-5; J: TRBJ2-1; D: NA; CDR3: CASSYSAGSSYNEQFF
V: TRBV19; J: TRBJ2-1; D: NA; CDR3: CASSRSIYNEQFF
V: TRBV29-1; J: TRBJ2-3; D: NA; CDR3: CSVSGRVTDTQYF
V: TRBV12-3/TRBV12-4; J: TRBJ2-1; D: NA; CDR3: CASSPWPNGNTYNEQFF
V: TRBV7-6; J: TRBJ1-5; D: TRBD1; CDR3: CASSSGTGHNQPQHF
V: TRBV6-5; J: TRBJ1-1; D: TRBD1; CDR3: CASRPWQGDLNTEAFF
V: TRBV5-1; J: TRBJ2-1; D: NA; CDR3: CASSLAISNEQFF
V: TRBV29-1; J: TRBJ2-1; D: NA; CDR3: CSVEVRDSKTYNEQFF
V: TRBV27; J: TRBJ2-3; D: NA; CDR3: CASSLWGTSTDTQYF
V: TRBV2; J: TRBJ2-1; D: NA; CDR3: CASSLGGLQFF
V: TRBV2; J: TRBJ2-1; D: NA; CDR3: CANQWGGSPTNEQFF
V: TRBV2; J: TRBJ2-1; D: NA; CDR3: CASSELARLANIPYNEQFF
V: TRBV28; J: TRBJ1-2; D: TRBD1; CDR3: CASTQGGYGYTF
V: TRBV3-1; J: TRBJ2-5; D: NA; CDR3: CASSQDTRTGMAQYF
V: TRBV7-9; J: TRBJ2-7; D: TRBD2; CDR3: CASSRGLGSDSYEQYF
V: TRBV20-1; J: TRBJ2-3; D: NA; CDR3: CSASTHWSTDTQYF
V: TRBV27; J: TRBJ1-6; D: TRBD1; CDR3: CASRYSTGSSYNSPLHF
V: TRBV27; J: TRBJ2-1; D: TRBD2; CDR3: CASSAGGRYNEQFF
V: TRBV20-1; J: TRBJ2-1; D: TRBD1; CDR3: CSARPPTGNNEQFF
V: TRBV29-1; J: TRBJ1-1; D: TRBD1; CDR3: CSATKGQGISGTEAFF
V: TRBV5-1; J: TRBJ2-5; D: TRBD1; CDR3: CASSSTGGIEETQYF
V: TRBV18; J: TRBJ2-5; D: NA; CDR3: CASSPERETQYF
V: TRBV12-3/TRBV12-4; J: TRBJ2-1; D: TRBD2; CDR3: CASSPGTSRYNEQFF
V: TRBV7-2; J: TRBJ2-1; D: TRBD2; CDR3: CASSFVAGGLSSYNEQFF
V: TRBV19; J: TRBJ2-3; D: NA; CDR3: CASSTGLVSTDTQYF
V: TRBV3-1; J: TRBJ1-2; D: NA; CDR3: CASSQDAGTSYGYTF
V: TRBV10-3; J: TRBJ2-2; D: TRBD1; CDR3: CAISEPGQGNTGELFF
V: TRBV5-5; J: TRBJ2-1; D: TRBD2; CDR3: CASSLARLAGGISYNEQFF
V: TRBV15; J: TRBJ2-3; D: TRBD2; CDR3: CATSTLAGGLDTQYF
V: TRBV5-1; J: TRBJ2-1; D: TRBD2; CDR3: CASSLAPLAGVRGEQFF
V: TRBV10-2; J: TRBJ1-6; D: NA; CDR3: CASRDSNSPLHF
V: TRBV4-3; J: TRBJ2-1; D: NA; CDR3: CASSRVSRLYNEQFF
V: TRBV6-5; J: TRBJ1-6; D: NA; CDR3: CASSPGQGAHSPLHF
V: TRBV11-3; J: TRBJ2-5; D: NA; CDR3: CASSLGRETQYF
V: TRBV4-3; J: TRBJ2-7; D: TRBD2; CDR3: CASSLVLAGAVGEQYF
V: TRBV7-6; J: TRBJ2-1; D: NA; CDR3: CASSILGTGFSGGSSYNEQFF
V: TRBV28; J: TRBJ2-7; D: NA; CDR3: CASRDVLHYEQYF
V: TRBV10-3; J: TRBJ2-7; D: TRBD2; CDR3: CAITPGEREGYEQYF
V: TRBV20-1; J: TRBJ1-1; D: NA; CDR3: CSARDLWGNTEAFF
V: TRBV28; J: TRBJ2-1; D: TRBD2; CDR3: CASSRWEGTSGRNEQFF
V: TRBV20-1; J: TRBJ2-7; D: NA; CDR3: CSAREPSLREQYF
V: TRBV7-2; J: TRBJ2-7; D: NA; CDR3: CASSLLGPTQQVFYEQYF
V: TRBV20-1; J: TRBJ2-1; D: NA; CDR3: CSARDLTVSYNEQFF
V: TRBV12-3/TRBV12-4; J: TRBJ2-1; D: NA; CDR3: CASAAASSYNEQFF
V: TRBV20-1; J: TRBJ2-2; D: NA; CDR3: CSAGVMRGNTGELFF
V: TRBV4-2; J: TRBJ2-2; D: NA; CDR3: CASSHAQKGGELFF
V: TRBV12-3/TRBV12-4; J: TRBJ2-3; D: TRBD1; CDR3: CASSSDRGRTDTQYF